This entry is about one T cell receptor beta chain. Its specificity is unknown. PCR was performed using 60 Vbeta and 13 Jbeta primers. TCRdb's table, derived via immunoSEQ multiplex PCR, lists solely in-frame clones and lacks some. The sample has tens of thousands of clones, 81% seen once; the top ten hold about a tenth. This sample was taken from a study of cytomegalovirus exposure and HLA in healthy donors. Study outcomes and limitations: Fewer than 20,000 TCR beta sequences were associated with HLA alleles at 0.05 false discovery rate in a later analysis. Cytomegalovirus association was listed for 150 to 200 TCR beta chains.

The sequence came from a woman aged 40-49 years in good health and CMV-seronegative. Sequencing was carried out using PBMCs.

Here the CDR3 reads CASSPDREGQPQHF. CDR3 sequence (DNA): TGTGCCAGCAGTCCGGACAGGGAGGGTCAGCCCCAGCATTTT. The chain carries TRBV2 and TRBJ1-5; 8 bases map to TRBD1. The CDR3 loop spans 14 amino acids. Germline loops: CDR1 SNHLY, CDR2 FYNNEI. V shed 5 bases, J shed 6 bases, and the junction held 6 bases outside the gene matches. Full variable domain (rest looked up from reference TRBV2 and TRBJ1-5): EPEVTQTPSHQVTQMGQEVILRCVPISNHLYFYWYRQILGQKVEFLVSFYNNEISEKSEIFDDQFSVERPDGSNFTLKIRSTKLEDSAMYFCASSPDREGQPQHFGDGTRLSIL.